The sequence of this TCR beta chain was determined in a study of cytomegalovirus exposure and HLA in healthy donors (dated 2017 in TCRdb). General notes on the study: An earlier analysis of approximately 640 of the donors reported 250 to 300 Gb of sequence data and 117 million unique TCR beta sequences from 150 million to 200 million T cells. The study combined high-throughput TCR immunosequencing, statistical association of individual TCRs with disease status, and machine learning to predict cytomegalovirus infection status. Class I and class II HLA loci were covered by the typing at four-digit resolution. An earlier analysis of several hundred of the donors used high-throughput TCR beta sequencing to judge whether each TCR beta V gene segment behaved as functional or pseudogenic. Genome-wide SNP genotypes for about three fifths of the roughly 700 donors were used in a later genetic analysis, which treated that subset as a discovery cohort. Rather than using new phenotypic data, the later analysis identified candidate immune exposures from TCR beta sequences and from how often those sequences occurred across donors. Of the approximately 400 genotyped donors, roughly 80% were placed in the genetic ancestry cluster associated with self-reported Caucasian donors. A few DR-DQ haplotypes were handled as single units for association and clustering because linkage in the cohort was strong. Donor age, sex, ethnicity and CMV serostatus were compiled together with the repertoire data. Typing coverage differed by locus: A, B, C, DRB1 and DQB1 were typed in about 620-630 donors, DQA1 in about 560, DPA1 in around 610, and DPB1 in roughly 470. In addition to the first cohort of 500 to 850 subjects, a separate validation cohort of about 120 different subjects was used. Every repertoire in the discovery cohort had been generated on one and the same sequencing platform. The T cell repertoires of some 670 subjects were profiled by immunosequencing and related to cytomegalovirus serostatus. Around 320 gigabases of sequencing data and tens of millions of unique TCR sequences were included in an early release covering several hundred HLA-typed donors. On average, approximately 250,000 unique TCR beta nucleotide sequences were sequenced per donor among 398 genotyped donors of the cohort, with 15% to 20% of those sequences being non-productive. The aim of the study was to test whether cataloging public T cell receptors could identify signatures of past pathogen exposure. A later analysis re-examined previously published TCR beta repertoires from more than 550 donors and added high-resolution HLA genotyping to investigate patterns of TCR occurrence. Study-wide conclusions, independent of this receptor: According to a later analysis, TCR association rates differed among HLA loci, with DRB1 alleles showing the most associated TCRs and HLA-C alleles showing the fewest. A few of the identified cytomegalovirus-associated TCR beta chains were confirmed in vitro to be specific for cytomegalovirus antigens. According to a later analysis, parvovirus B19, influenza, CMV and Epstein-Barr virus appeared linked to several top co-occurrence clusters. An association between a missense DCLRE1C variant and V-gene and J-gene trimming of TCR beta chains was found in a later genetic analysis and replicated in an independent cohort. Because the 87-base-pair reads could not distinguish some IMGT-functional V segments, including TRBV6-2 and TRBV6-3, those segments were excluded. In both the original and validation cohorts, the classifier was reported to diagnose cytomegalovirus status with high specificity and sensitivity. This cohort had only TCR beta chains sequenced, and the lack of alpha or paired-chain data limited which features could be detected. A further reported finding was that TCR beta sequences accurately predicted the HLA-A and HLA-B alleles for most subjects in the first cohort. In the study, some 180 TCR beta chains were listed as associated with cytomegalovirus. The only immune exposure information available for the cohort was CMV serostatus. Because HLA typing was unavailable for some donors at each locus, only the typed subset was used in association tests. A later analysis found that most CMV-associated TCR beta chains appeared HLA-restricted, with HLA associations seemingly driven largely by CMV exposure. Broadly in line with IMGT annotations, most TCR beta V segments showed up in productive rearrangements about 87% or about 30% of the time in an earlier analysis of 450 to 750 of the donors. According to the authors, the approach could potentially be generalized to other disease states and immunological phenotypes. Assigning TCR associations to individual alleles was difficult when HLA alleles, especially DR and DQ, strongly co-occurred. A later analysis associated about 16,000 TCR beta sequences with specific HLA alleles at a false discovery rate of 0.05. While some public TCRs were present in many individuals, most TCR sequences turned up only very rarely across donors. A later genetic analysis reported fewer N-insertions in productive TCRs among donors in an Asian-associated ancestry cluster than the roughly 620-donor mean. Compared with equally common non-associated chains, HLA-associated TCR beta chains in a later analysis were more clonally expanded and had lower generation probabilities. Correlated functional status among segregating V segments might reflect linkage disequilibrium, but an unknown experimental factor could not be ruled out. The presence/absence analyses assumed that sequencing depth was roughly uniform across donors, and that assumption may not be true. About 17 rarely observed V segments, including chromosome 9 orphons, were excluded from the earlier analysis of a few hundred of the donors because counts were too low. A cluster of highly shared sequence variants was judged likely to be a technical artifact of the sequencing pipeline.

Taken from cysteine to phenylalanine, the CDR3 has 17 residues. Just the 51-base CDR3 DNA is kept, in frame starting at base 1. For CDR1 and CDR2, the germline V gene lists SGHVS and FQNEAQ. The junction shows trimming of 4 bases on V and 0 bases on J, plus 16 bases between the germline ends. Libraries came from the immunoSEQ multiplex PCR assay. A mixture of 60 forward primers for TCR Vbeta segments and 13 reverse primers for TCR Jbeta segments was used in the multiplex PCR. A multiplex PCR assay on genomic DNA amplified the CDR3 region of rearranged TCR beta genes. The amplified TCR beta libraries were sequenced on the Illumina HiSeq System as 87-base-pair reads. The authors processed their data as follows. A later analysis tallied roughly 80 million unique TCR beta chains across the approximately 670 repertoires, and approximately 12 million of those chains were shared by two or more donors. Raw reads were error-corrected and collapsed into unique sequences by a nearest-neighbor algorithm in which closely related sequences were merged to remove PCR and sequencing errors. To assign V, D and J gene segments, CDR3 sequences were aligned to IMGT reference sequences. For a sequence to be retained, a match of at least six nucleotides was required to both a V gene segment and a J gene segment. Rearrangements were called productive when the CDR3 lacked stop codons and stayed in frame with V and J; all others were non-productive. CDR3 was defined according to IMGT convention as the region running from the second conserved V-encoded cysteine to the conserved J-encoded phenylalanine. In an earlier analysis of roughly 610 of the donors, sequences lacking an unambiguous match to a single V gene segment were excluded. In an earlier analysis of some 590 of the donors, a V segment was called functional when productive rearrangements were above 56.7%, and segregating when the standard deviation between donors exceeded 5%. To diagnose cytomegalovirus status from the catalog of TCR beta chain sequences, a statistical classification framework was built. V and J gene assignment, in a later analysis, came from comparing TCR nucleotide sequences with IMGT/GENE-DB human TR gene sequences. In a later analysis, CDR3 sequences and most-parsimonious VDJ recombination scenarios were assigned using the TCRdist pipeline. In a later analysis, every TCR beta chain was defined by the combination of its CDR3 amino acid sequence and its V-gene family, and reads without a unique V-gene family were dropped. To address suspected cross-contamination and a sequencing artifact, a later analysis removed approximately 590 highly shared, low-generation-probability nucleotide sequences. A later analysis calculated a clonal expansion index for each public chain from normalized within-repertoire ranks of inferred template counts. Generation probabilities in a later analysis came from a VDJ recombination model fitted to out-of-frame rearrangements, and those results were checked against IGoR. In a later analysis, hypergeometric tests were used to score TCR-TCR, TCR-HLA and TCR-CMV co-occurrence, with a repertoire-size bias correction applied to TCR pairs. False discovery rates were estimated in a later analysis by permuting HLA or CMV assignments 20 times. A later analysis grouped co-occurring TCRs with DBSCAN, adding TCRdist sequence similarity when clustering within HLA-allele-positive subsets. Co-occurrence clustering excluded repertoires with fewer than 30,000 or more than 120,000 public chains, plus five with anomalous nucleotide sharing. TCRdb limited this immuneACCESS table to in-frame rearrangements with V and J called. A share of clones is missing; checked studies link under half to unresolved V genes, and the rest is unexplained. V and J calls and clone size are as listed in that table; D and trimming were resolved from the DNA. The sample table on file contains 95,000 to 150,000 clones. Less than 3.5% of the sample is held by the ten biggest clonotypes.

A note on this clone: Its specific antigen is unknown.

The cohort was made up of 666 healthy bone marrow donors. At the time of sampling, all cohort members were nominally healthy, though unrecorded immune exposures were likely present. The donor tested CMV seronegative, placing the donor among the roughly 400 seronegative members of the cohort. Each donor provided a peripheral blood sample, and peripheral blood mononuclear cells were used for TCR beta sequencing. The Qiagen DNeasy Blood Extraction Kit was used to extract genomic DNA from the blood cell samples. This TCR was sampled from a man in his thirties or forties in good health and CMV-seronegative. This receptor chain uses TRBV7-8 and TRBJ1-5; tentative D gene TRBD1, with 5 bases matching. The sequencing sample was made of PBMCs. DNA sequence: TGTGCCAGCAGCTCCTTGACAGAGGCTATTAGCAATCAGCCCCAGCATTTT. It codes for CASSSLTEAISNQPQHF.